This TCR beta chain derives from a study of PD-L1 blockade in urothelial cancer. Turning to the study itself: Patients had received 0 to 3 prior chemotherapy regimens. Counts from blood samples showed a median of 141,255 T cells.

Stated time point: pretreatment peripheral blood. Patients yielded 1 to 8 samples each, pretreatment and on-treatment. The CDR3 has 15 residues. In germline, CDR1 is SGHTA, CDR2 FQGTGA. Trimming took 2 bases from V and 1 from J, leaving 8 bases between them. PCRs each included synthetic TCR analog templates spiked in. Here immunoSEQ multiplex PCR was the method, and the copy in TCRdb shows in-frame clones only, minus some. The sample includes over 65,000 clones, about nine tenths of them seen just once. This specimen was PBMCs, taken around atezolizumab (anti-PD-L1) treatment. This clonotype was sampled from a man between 65 and 80 years old with urothelial cancer. The gene calls are TRBV7-3 and TRBJ2-2; D is possibly TRBD2 (5 bases). Written as DNA, the CDR3 is TGTGCCAGCAGCTTATTTCGGGGGAACACCGGGGAGCTGTTTTTT. Its translation: CASSLFRGNTGELFF.